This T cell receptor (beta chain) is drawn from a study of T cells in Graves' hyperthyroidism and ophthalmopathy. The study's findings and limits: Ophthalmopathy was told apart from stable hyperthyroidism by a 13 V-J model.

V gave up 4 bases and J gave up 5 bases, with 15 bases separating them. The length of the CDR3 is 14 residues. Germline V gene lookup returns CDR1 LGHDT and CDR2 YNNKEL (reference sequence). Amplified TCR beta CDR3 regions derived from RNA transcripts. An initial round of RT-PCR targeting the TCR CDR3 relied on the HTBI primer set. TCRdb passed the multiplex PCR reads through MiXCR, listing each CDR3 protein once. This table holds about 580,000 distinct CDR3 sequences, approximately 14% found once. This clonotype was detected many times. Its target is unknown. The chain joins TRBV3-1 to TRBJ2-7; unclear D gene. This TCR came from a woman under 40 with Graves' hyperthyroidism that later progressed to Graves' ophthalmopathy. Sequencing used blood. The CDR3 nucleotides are TGTGCCAGCAGCCCCCCCTCACAGTACAACGAGCAGTACTTC. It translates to CASSPPSQYNEQYF.